The 28 T cell receptor beta chains below all came from one sample that was sequenced in a study of tissue T cells after allogeneic stem cell transplantation. Measured with immunoSEQ multiplex PCR; TCRdb has only the in-frame clones, and not every one. The sample comprises about 43,000 clones, more than 90% of which are singletons, and over 3% rests with the top ten. Material: blood, obtained before transplantation. These receptors came from a woman between 40 and 69 years old who later had graft-versus-host disease after an allogeneic stem cell transplant.

The V gene is TRBV6-6, the J gene TRBJ2-7, with 9 bases identical to TRBD1. The CDR3 spans 14 residues. V was clipped by 2 bases and J by 4 bases; unmatched bases: 3. From germline, CDR1 is MNHNY and CDR2 SVGAGI (reference sequence). The chain's CDR3 is CASSYGTGMYEQYF. CDR3 coding DNA: TGTGCCAGCAGTTACGGGACAGGGATGTACGAGCAGTACTTC.

The CDR3 nucleotides read TGTGCCAGCAGTTACTCAGGGGACAGCGTCTACTACGAGCAGTACTTC. As protein: CASSYSGDSVYYEQYF. The chain recombines TRBV6-5 with TRBJ2-7, with 7 bases matching TRBD1. J was trimmed by 3 bases and V by 0 bases; bases with no gene match: 8. The CDR3 is made up of 16 amino acids. The germline V gene has CDR1 MNHEY and CDR2 SVGAGI.

The J gene is TRBJ2-7, the V gene TRBV7-2; TRBD1 agrees at 7 bases. Germline values: CDR1 SGHTA, CDR2 FQGNSA. V dropped 3 bases and J dropped 6; count of bases not matched to a gene: 20. The length of the CDR3 is 18 residues. The CDR3 DNA is TGTGCCAGCAGCTTCCAGGACAGGCGAATTTTAGGAGGTGGCGAGCAGTACTTC. Its translation: CASSFQDRRILGGGEQYF.

This clone was seen just once. The V call is TRBV4-3, the J call TRBJ1-2; 12 nucleotides agree with TRBD1. From germline, CDR1 is LGHNA and CDR2 YSLEER. With V trimmed by 8 bases and J by 8 bases, 6 bases remained unmatched. The CDR3 contains 13 residues. The CDR3 spells CASARDRGLGYTF. The DNA of the CDR3 is TGCGCCAGCGCCCGGGACAGGGGGCTAGGCTACACCTTC.

The J gene is TRBJ1-5, the V gene TRBV2; maybe TRBD1 (5 bases). V was clipped by 5 bases and J by 1 base, with 6 bases between them. Germline V gene data show CDR1 as SNHLY and CDR2 as FYNNEI. The CDR3 is 13 amino acids. In DNA form, the CDR3 reads TGTGCCAGCAGTCGGGACAGCAATCAGCCCCAGCATTTT. Amino acids: CASSRDSNQPQHF.

The chain couples TRBV7-9 to TRBJ2-1; 9 bases align to TRBD1. The V gene's germline CDR1 is SEHNR and CDR2 FQNEAQ (reference sequence). The CDR3 consists of 15 residues. V lost 6 bases to trimming and J lost 1 base; unmatched junction nucleotides: 4. In nucleotides, the CDR3 is TGTGCCAGCAGGCTCGGACAGGGGTCCTACAATGAGCAGTTCTTC. It encodes CASRLGQGSYNEQFF.

The chain is built from TRBV19 and TRBJ1-1; 8 nucleotides match TRBD1. Germline CDR1 LNHDA, CDR2 SQIVND (reference sequence). The length of the CDR3 is 14 residues. V dropped 5 bases and J dropped 0; count of bases not matched to a gene: 2. CDR3 region: CASSLDRVNTEAFF. DNA of the CDR3: TGTGCCAGTAGTCTGGACAGGGTGAACACTGAAGCTTTCTTT.

The chain links TRBV30 to TRBJ1-1; D unclear. CDR3 length: 16 residues. The germline CDR1 and CDR2 sequences are GTSNPN and SVGIG (reference sequence). V lost 0 bases to trimming and J lost 1 base, with 15 bases between them. The CDR3 is CAWSVVLTTANTEAFF. CDR3 sequence (DNA): TGTGCCTGGAGTGTAGTCCTGACAACCGCGAACACTGAAGCTTTCTTT.

V gene TRBV29-1 combines with J gene TRBJ1-2; a weak D match, TRBD1 (5 bases). The V and J ends lost 3 bases and 4 bases respectively, with 15 bases between them. The CDR3 sequence is 14 residues long. Germline V gives CDR1 SQVTM, CDR2 ANQGSEA. The CDR3 DNA reads as TGCAGCGTTGATGTAAGGGGAGGTGGCTATGGCTACACCTTC. The encoded protein is CSVDVRGGGYGYTF.

The chain couples TRBV11-2 to TRBJ2-6; 7 bases are shared with TRBD1. The CDR3 runs to 15 residues. CDR1 is SGHAT, CDR2 FQNNGV, per germline. After removal of 6 bases from V and 4 bases from J, the junction contained 6 bases not matched to a gene. The CDR3 reads CASRQTGAGANVLTF. The CDR3 DNA reads as TGTGCCAGCAGGCAAACAGGGGCAGGGGCCAACGTCCTGACTTTC.

This rearrangement joins TRBV28 to TRBJ2-1; the D call may be TRBD1 or TRBD2 (5 bases each). This CDR3 is built from 14 residues. The V and J ends lost 6 bases and 7 bases respectively, with 16 bases between them. The germline V gene encodes CDR1 MDHEN and CDR2 SYDVKM. The DNA of the CDR3 is TGTGCCAGCAGGCCGAGGGACGCCGCGAATGAGCAGTTCTTC. Protein product: CASRPRDAANEQFF.

The chain couples TRBV18 to TRBJ2-1; TRBD2 might be the D (5 bases). CDR3 length equals 15 residues. The V and J ends lost 3 bases and 7 bases respectively, with 16 bases between them. The germline V gene encodes CDR1 KGHSH and CDR2 LQKENI. CDR3: CASSPPGMGMNEQFF. CDR3 DNA sequence: TGTGCCAGCTCACCCCCGGGAATGGGGATGAATGAGCAGTTCTTC.

The CDR3 protein is CASSPQYRGQNEQFF. CDR3 coding DNA: TGTGCCAGCTCACCCCAGTACAGGGGGCAGAATGAGCAGTTCTTC. The rearrangement uses TRBV18 and TRBJ2-1; 9 bases line up with TRBD1. This CDR3 comprises 15 residues. CDR1 KGHSH and CDR2 LQKENI come from the germline V gene. V trimming: 3 bases; J trimming: 7 bases; junction bases outside the gene matches: 7.

The chain has TRBV5-1 and TRBJ2-3; 11 bases map to TRBD2. CDR1 and CDR2 (germline): SGHRS, YFSETQ. The CDR3 extends over 16 amino acids. V lost 1 base and J lost 2; bases outside the gene matches: 3. For the CDR3, the DNA is TGCGCCAGCAGCTTGCCTAGCGGGAGGAACACAGATACGCAGTATTTT. It codes for CASSLPSGRNTDTQYF. Drawing the rest from reference TRBV5-1 and TRBJ2-3, the complete variable domain is KAGVTQTPRYLIKTRGQQVTLSCSPISGHRSVSWYQQTPGQGLQFLFEYFSETQRNKGNFPGRFSGRQFSNSRSEMNVSTLELGDSALYLCASSLPSGRNTDTQYFGPGTRLTVL.

V usage is TRBV19 and J usage is TRBJ1-1; 7 nucleotides line up with TRBD1. Germline CDR1 is LNHDA and CDR2 is SQIVND (reference sequence). This CDR3 spans 13 amino acids. J gave up 5 bases and V 6 bases, and 6 bases lay outside the gene matches. CDR3 residues: CASSSTGRTEAFF. CDR3 bases: TGTGCCAGTAGCTCGACAGGGCGGACTGAAGCTTTCTTT.

This chain links TRBV6-5 with TRBJ1-1; no clear D. The germline CDR1 and CDR2 sequences are MNHEY and SVGAGI. The V end lost 0 bases, the J end lost 3 bases, and 8 bases lay between the germline ends. This CDR3 contains 14 residues. The CDR3 here is CASSYSVVYTEAFF. The DNA for the CDR3 is TGTGCCAGCAGTTACTCTGTGGTTTACACTGAAGCTTTCTTT.

The chain has TRBV18 and TRBJ1-2; TRBD1 aligns across 9 bases. The CDR3 extends over 15 amino acids. CDR1 and CDR2 from the germline V gene are KGHSH and LQKENI. Trimming removed 2 bases from V and 5 bases from J; junction bases left unmatched: 6. The CDR3 bases are TGTGCCAGCTCACCAACAGGGGGCGGCGGGTATGGCTACACCTTC. Translated, it gives CASSPTGGGGYGYTF.

The genes are TRBV5-5 and TRBJ2-7; the match to TRBD2 covers 8 bases. Germline CDR1 SGHKS, CDR2 YYEKEE (reference sequence). This CDR3 region has 14 residues. J gave up 6 bases and V 3 bases, and 8 bases lay outside the gene matches. The CDR3 region is CASSYTAGGGEQYF. In DNA, the CDR3 is TGTGCCAGCAGCTACACCGCGGGAGGAGGCGAGCAGTACTTC.

V is TRBV14 and J is TRBJ1-6; 10 bases map to TRBD1. Germline V gene data show CDR1 as SGHDN and CDR2 as FVKESK. This CDR3 comprises 16 residues. J lost 8 bases, V lost 2 bases, and 6 bases had no gene match. The CDR3, as DNA: TGTGCCAGCAGCCAAACTTGGACAGGGGGATATTCACCCCTCCACTTT. Translated, it gives CASSQTWTGGYSPLHF.

The chain carries TRBV28 and TRBJ1-2, with D possibly being TRBD1 (6 bases). This CDR3 has 13 residues. Germline lookup yields CDR1 MDHEN and CDR2 SYDVKM. Trimming stripped 8 bases from V and 5 bases from J, with 15 bases between. CDR3 protein: CASQGTGRYGYTF. DNA for the CDR3: TGTGCCAGCCAAGGAACAGGGCGATATGGCTACACCTTC.

V gene TRBV9 combines with J gene TRBJ2-1; either TRBD1 or TRBD2 may supply D (5 bases each). V was trimmed by 4 bases and J by 9 bases, leaving 17 bases between them. The V gene's germline CDR1 is SGDLS and CDR2 YYNGEE. The CDR3 sequence is 14 residues long. This chain's CDR3 is CASSSGTVGAEQFF. CDR3 sequence (DNA): TGTGCCAGCAGCTCCGGGACGGTTGGGGCTGAGCAGTTCTTC.

This clone was seen only a few times. The chain carries TRBV28 and TRBJ2-7; 7 bases align to TRBD1. The trim removed 6 bases at V and 2 bases at J, leaving 7 bases unmatched. Germline V gene data show CDR1 as MDHEN and CDR2 as SYDVKM. This CDR3 contains 14 residues. CDR3 sequence (DNA): TGTGCCAGCAGGTCCGGGACAGAAACCTACGAGCAGTACTTC. It specifies CASRSGTETYEQYF.

The sample holds one count of this clone. V gene TRBV7-9 combines with J gene TRBJ2-6; perhaps TRBD1 as D (6 bases). Germline V CDR1 and CDR2: SEHNR, FQNEAQ (reference sequence). V lost 3 bases and J lost 1, with 10 bases in between. This CDR3 region has 16 residues. The CDR3 region is CASSLDSSSGANVLTF. The CDR3 DNA sequence: TGTGCCAGCAGCTTGGACAGTTCTTCTGGGGCCAACGTCCTGACTTTC. Based on the CDR3 plus reference TRBV7-9 and TRBJ2-6, the full variable domain is DTGVSQNPRHKITKRGQNVTFRCDPISEHNRLYWYRQTLGQGPEFLTYFQNEAQLEKSRLLSDRFSAERPKGSFSTLEIQRTEQGDSAMYLCASSLDSSSGANVLTFGAGSRLTVL.

The chain combines TRBV5-1 with TRBJ2-5; 9 nucleotides agree with TRBD1. This CDR3 has 14 residues. J gave up 4 bases and V 4 bases, and 5 bases lay outside the gene matches. Looked up from germline, CDR1 is SGHRS and CDR2 is YFSETQ. The CDR3 nucleotides are TGCGCCAGCAGCCAGGGACAGGGCTTAGAGACCCAGTACTTC. It codes for CASSQGQGLETQYF.

The J gene is TRBJ1-1, the V gene TRBV11-2; D not certain. Germline CDR1 reads SGHAT; CDR2 reads FQNNGV. CDR3 size: 13 residues. V was clipped by 2 bases and J by 7 bases, with 11 bases between them. The CDR3 sequence: CASSLSLSLEAFF. The CDR3 DNA follows: TGTGCCAGCAGCTTAAGCTTATCACTTGAAGCTTTCTTT.

The chain has TRBV5-1 and TRBJ1-2, with D perhaps matching TRBD1 (5 bases). V lost 4 bases to trimming and J lost 8 bases, with 12 bases between them. In germline, CDR1 is SGHRS, CDR2 YFSETQ. The CDR3 runs 12 residues. The CDR3 reads CASSARELGYTF. CDR3 DNA: TGCGCCAGCAGCGCCAGGGAATTAGGCTACACCTTC.

V gene TRBV9 combines with J gene TRBJ2-1; D is unresolved. The CDR3 is 15 residues long. Between the trimmed V and J ends, which lost 1 base and 0 bases, there was a span of 8 bases. Germline CDR1 is SGDLS and CDR2 is YYNGEE. The CDR3 reads CASSVKSSSYNEQFF. The CDR3 DNA sequence: TGTGCCAGCAGCGTAAAGAGCAGCTCCTACAATGAGCAGTTCTTC.

This chain links TRBV6-5 with TRBJ2-7; 9 bases fit TRBD1. The CDR3 sequence is 14 residues long. CDR1 is MNHEY and CDR2 is SVGAGI in the germline V gene. After removal of 6 bases from V and 5 bases from J, the junction contained 8 bases not matched to a gene. The CDR3 spells CASSRQGGANEQYF. Here the CDR3 DNA reads TGTGCCAGCAGCAGACAGGGGGGAGCCAACGAGCAGTACTTC.